This TCR beta chain was found in a study of cytomegalovirus exposure and HLA in healthy donors. Primers included in the PCR were 60 Vbeta and 13 Jbeta primers. TCRdb's copy holds only in-frame clones and misses some; the assay was immunoSEQ multiplex PCR. The sample totals some 72,000 clones. Germline CDR1 reads SGHRS; CDR2 reads YFSETQ. Between the trimmed V and J ends, which lost 5 bases and 1 base, there was a span of 18 bases. The CDR3 spans 16 residues. Sequenced: PBMCs. The chain carries TRBV5-1 and TRBJ1-1; D ambiguous. The receptor's source is a man between 25 and 39 years old in good health and CMV-seronegative. The CDR3 loop is CASRIGDGNRNTEAFF. The DNA for the CDR3 is TGCGCCAGCAGGATTGGAGACGGGAATCGGAACACTGAAGCTTTCTTT.